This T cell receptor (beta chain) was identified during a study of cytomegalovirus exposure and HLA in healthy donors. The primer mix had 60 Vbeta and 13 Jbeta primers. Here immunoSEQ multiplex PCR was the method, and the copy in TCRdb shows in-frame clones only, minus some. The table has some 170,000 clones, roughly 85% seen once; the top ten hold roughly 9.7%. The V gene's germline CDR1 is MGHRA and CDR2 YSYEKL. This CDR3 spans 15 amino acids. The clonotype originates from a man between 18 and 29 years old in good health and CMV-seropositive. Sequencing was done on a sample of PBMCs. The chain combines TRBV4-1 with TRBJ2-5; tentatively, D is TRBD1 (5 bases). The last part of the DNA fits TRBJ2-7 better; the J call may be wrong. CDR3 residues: CASSQGDRISYEQYF. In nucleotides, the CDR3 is TGCGCCAGCAGCCAAGGCGACAGAATTTCCTACGAGCAGTACTTC.